Reported below is one TCR beta chain. Its antigen is unknown. This entry is derived from a study of beta chain features in type 1 diabetes. For the study at large: Sorted cells examined across all samples numbered around 110,000,000.

Notes on the study in general: In every one of the four CD4+ subsets, TCRB CDR3s were moderately but significantly shorter in Type 1 diabetes patients. Within patients, naive, central memory and Treg TCRB repertoires seemed more similar than within healthy donors.

The study reverse transcribed the entire isolated RNA, so it sequenced expressed TCRB transcripts. The method was immunoSEQ multiplex PCR; TCRdb's version includes in-frame clones alone and lacks a portion of them. The repertoire holds over 120,000 clones, over 9.5% seen once, with approximately 1.3% in the top ten. Sorted CD4+ subsets: naive, central memory, regulatory, stem cell-like memory (CD45RO/CCR7/CD25/CD127/CD95/CD27 panel). Germline CDR1 is SNHLY and CDR2 is FYNNEI. Trimming shortened V by 1 base and J by 0 bases, and 9 bases separated the two germline ends. The CDR3 is 15 residues long. The sequence was obtained from a man aged 18 to 30 in good health. V gene TRBV2 combines with J gene TRBJ1-1, with D possibly being TRBD1 (5 bases). Sequenced input: naive CD4+ T cells from blood. Here the CDR3 DNA reads TGTGCCAGCAGTGAAGGGGCAGGGATGAACACTGAAGCTTTCTTT. Residues: CASSEGAGMNTEAFF.